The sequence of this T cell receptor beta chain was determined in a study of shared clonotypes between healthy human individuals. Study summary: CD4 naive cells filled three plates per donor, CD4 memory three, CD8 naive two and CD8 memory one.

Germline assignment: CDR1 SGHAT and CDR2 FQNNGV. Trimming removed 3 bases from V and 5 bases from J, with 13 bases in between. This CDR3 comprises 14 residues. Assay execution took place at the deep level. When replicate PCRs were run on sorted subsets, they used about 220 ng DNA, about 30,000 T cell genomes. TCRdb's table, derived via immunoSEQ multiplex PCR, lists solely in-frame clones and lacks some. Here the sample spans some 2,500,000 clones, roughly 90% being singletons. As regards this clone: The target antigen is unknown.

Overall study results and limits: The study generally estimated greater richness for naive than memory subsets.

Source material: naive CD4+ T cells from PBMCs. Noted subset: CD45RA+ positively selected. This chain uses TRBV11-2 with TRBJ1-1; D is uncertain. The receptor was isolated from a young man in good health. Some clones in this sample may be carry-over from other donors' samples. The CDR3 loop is CASSFGGLLTEAFF. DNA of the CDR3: TGTGCCAGCAGCTTCGGCGGCCTCCTAACTGAAGCTTTCTTT.